The following is a TCR beta chain sequence with its context. Original analysis: From reference gene primer amplification, estimates of nucleated cell counts were derived. Measured with immunoSEQ multiplex PCR; TCRdb has only the in-frame clones, and not every one. The DNA was the basis for D and trimming; V, J and clone size are from that table. Among 60,000 to 75,000 clones listed, 86% were seen once. This sample is part of a study of blood T cell repertoires in COVID-19. Study context: The United States, Italy and Spain were the sources of the acute and convalescent COVID-19 samples. Sources were T cells, B-cell-depleted T cells, or PBMCs; the material itself was cDNA or gDNA.

The CDR3 loop spans 15 amino acids. The V gene's germline CDR1 is SGHRS and CDR2 YFSETQ. V was clipped by 6 bases and J by 4 bases, with 18 bases between them. Sequencing input: peripheral blood. The chain links TRBV5-1 to TRBJ2-3, with a weak D call TRBD2 (6 bases). The TCR comes from a man aged 30 to 45 with acute or convalescent COVID-19. The CDR3 region is CASNQDGSVADTQYF. The CDR3 nucleotides read TGCGCCAGCAACCAGGACGGGAGTGTCGCAGATACGCAGTATTTT.